This is a list of T cell receptor beta chains from one sample in a study of response to subunit inactivated influenza vaccine. TCRdb re-called the RT-PCR reads through MiXCR, storing one row per CDR3 protein. The sample has about 700,000 distinct CDR3 sequences; approximately 15% are singletons. The sequencing here drew on PBMCs from blood, taken approximately 15 days before vaccination. The receptors here all came from a man aged 45 to 65 who received an inactivated influenza vaccine. CDR3s leave out the opening cysteine and the closing phenylalanine or tryptophan. The size field is filled for only some rows; it gives once, few, many or a size class.

V gene | clone size | CDR3 protein
TRBV5-1 | NA | ASSRDTANTGELF
TRBV29-1 | NA | SAGQQKETQY
TRBV29-1 | NA | SVPGLGSGGEQF
TRBV4-1 | many | ASSQVRTGNTIY
TRBV2 | NA | ASSDGDFSSTDTQY
TRBV28 | few | ASSPRTGNEKLF
TRBV20-1 | NA | SARDVAGGPDTQY
TRBV7-8 | many | ASSPRREGTGELF
TRBV11-1 | NA | ASSLVQGAINEQF
TRBV7-9 | few | ASSLEAAEAF
TRBV4-3 | many | ASSQFPNTEAF
TRBV12-3/TRBV12-4 | NA | ASSSRERHNEKLF
TRBV6-6 | NA | ASSGTDYNEQF
TRBV20-1 | NA | SAFGTPAGNIHY
TRBV3-1 | few | ASRAGGTNVLT
TRBV14 | once | ASSPGGGRRLTDTQY
TRBV5-1 | NA | ASSLSGTGAMDTQY
TRBV5-1 | few | ASSLVGGQTYEQY
TRBV28 | NA | ASISASASYEQY
TRBV4-2 | NA | ASSQDVVNTEAF
TRBV20-1 | NA | SASRDCGNQPQH
TRBV12-3/TRBV12-4 | few | ASTPLAGGPTGELF
TRBV6-2/TRBV6-3 | many | ASSYSPTGELF
TRBV6-2/TRBV6-3 | few | ASSYAVDGELF
TRBV18 | NA | ASSPPKTGVRYNEQF
TRBV4-1 | NA | ASSQDERGGPADTQY
TRBV6-2/TRBV6-3 | NA | ASTPSRTGIDGYT
TRBV5-1 | few | ASSLVRPGETQY
TRBV7-2 | many | ASSRGRDPSYEQY
TRBV29-1 | few | SVDGRGTLYEQY
TRBV15 | NA | ATSATSGGWLSTDTQY
TRBV5-1 | few | ASSHDTLSYEQY
TRBV5-6 | few | ASSPRPGASYNEQF
TRBV12-3/TRBV12-4 | few | ASVRGWTGELF
TRBV20-1 | NA | SAIAGGLQETQY
TRBV5-6 | many | ASSGEEGPQETQY
TRBV6-2/TRBV6-3 | NA | ASSYRPRTDEQY
TRBV29-1 | many | SVEVSGQGYEQY
TRBV10-2 | NA | ASSIEVTGNTIY
TRBV7-3 | many | ASSRDSLGPGELF
TRBV12-3/TRBV12-4 | many | ASSLALWDRGTDTQY
TRBV9 | many | ASSTYGGEFADTQY
TRBV20-1 | NA | SAGGQGKTQPQH
TRBV20-1 | NA | SARRDWETQY
TRBV9 | few | ASSVGGRNDEQF
TRBV5-5 | NA | ASSLSLGTHSGANVLT
TRBV20-1 | few | SASGSVSRTEAF
TRBV6-5 | NA | ASSYFGGLYNEQF
TRBV15 | many | ATSRVGGTGSQY
TRBV3-1 | NA | ASSQALAGIYNEQF
TRBV12-3/TRBV12-4 | NA | ASSRTSGLLNEQF
TRBV4-2 | many | ASSQATSGGSSYNEQF
TRBV9 | few | ASSADRGLIYGYT
TRBV6-2/TRBV6-3 | NA | ASSYQPGLAYTGELF
TRBV4-2 | few | AIRKGSDTEAF
TRBV3-1 | few | ASTINQTPQQQEKDSGANVLT
TRBV19 | few | ASSPEVPSYNEQF